The TCR beta chain under discussion was sequenced for a study of Graves' ophthalmopathy and Graves' hyperthyroidism. This clonotype was recorded only once. The CDR3 length is 15 residues. Trimming took off 7 bases at V and 1 base at J, with 13 bases between the two ends. The germline gives CDR1 MNHNS, CDR2 SASEGT. Fresh peripheral blood, over 9.5 ml, was the PBMC source. Amplification of TCR beta CDR3 regions used RNA transcripts. An initial RT-PCR round employing HTBI primers preceded a second-round multiplex PCR. TCRdb reanalysed the multiplex PCR reads using MiXCR and keeps one entry per CDR3 protein. The sample has hundreds of thousands of distinct CDR3 sequences; about 24% are singletons.

The rearrangement joins TRBV6-1 to TRBJ2-2; D may be TRBD1 (5 bases). What was sequenced was peripheral blood. This receptor was taken from a woman younger than 30 with stable Graves' hyperthyroidism. Some clones in this sample may be carry-over from other donors' samples. The CDR3 reads CASTSRTRNTGELFF. Written as DNA, the CDR3 is TGTGCCAGCACCTCGCGGACACGGAACACCGGGGAGCTGTTTTTT.